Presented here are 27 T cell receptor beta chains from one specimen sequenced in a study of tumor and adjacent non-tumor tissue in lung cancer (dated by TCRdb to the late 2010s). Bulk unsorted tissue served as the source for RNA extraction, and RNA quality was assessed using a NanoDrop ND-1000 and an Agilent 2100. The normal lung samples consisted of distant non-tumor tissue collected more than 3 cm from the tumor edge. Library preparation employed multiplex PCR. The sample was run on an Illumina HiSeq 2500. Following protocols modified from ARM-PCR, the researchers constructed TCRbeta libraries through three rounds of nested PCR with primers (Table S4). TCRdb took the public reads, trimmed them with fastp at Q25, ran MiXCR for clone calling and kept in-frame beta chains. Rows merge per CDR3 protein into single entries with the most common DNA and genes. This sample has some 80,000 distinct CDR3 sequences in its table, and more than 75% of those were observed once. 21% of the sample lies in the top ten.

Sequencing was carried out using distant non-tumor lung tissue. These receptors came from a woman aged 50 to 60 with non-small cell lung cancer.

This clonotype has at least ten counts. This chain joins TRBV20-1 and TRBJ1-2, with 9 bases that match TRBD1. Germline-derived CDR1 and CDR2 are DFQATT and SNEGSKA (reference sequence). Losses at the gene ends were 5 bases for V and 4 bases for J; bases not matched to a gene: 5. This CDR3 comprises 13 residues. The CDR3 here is CSARTGASYGYTF. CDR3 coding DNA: TGCAGTGCTCGGACAGGGGCCTCCTATGGCTACACCTTC.

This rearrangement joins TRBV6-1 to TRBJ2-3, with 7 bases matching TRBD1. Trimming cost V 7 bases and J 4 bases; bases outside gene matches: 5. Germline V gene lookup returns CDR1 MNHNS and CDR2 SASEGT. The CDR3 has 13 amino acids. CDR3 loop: CASNFTGADTQYF. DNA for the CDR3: TGTGCCAGCAATTTTACAGGGGCAGATACGCAGTATTTT.

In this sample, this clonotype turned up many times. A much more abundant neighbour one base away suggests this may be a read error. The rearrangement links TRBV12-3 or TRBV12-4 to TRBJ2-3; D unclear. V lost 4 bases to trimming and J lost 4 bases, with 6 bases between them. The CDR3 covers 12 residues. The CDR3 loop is CASSSRADTQYF. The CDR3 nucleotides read TGTGCCAGCAGTTCAAGGGCAGATACGCAGTATTTT.

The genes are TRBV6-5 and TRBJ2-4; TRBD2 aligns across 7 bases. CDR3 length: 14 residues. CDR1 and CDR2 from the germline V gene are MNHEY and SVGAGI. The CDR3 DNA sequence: TGTGTCAGTAGTTACTCGGGGAGGGGAAACATTCAGTACTTC. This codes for CVSSYSGRGNIQYF.

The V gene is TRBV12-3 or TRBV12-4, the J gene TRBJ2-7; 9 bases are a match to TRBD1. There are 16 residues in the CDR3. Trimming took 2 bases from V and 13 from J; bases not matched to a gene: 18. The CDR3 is CASSLRLGTGRHGQYF. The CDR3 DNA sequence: TGTGCCAGCAGTTTAAGGCTTGGGACAGGGAGGCACGGGCAATACTTC.

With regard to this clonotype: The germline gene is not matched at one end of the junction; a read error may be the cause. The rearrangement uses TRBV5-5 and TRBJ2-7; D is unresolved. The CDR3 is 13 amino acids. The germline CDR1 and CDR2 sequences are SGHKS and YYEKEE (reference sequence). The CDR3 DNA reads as TGTGCCAGCAGCTTCGAAGGGTTCTACGAGAAGCACTTC. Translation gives CASSFEGFYEKHF.

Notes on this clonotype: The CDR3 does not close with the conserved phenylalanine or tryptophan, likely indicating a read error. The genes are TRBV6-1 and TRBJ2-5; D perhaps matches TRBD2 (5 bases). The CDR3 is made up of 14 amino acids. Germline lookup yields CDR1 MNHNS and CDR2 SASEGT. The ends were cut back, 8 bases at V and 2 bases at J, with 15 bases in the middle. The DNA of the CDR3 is TGTGCCAGCGGAGCTACAGCGGATCAAGAGACCCAGTACTTA. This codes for CASGATADQETQYL.

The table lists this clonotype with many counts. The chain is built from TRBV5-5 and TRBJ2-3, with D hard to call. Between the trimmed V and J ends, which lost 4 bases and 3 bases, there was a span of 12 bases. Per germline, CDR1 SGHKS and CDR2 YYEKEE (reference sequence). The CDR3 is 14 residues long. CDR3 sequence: CASSRPTRTDTQYF. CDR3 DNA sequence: TGTGCCAGCAGCCGACCCACTCGGACAGATACGCAGTATTTT.

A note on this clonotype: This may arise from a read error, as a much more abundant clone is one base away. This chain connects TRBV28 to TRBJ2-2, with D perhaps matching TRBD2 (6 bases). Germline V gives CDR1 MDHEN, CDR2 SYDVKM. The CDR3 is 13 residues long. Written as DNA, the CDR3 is TGTGCCAGCATTCAGGGTGACACCGGGGGGCTGTTTTTT. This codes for CASIQGDTGGLFF.

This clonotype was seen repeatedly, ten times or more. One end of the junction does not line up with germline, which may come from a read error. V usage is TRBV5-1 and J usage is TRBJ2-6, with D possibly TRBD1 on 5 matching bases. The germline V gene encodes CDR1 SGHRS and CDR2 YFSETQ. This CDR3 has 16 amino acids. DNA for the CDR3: TGCGCCAGCAGTGCTACCGGAGACTCTGGGGCCAACGTCCTGACTTTT. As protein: CASSATGDSGANVLTF. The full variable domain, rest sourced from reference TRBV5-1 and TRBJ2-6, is KAGVTQTPRYLIKTRGQQVTLSCSPISGHRSVSWYQQTPGQGLQFLFEYFSETQRNKGNFPGRFSGRQFSNSRSEMNVSTLELGDSALYLCASSATGDSGANVLTFGAGSRLTVL.

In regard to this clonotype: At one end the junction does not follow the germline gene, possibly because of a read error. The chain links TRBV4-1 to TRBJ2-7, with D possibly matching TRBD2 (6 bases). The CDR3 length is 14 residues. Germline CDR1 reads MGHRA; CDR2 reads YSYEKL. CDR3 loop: CATSQDRGCYEQYF. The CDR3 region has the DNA TGCGCCACCAGCCAAGACCGGGGGTGCTACGAGCAATACTTC.

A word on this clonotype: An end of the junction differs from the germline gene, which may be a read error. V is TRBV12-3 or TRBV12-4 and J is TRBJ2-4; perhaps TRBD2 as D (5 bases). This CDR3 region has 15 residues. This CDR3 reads CASNLGAVDGAPIHF. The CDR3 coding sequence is TGTGCCAGTAATTTAGGAGCGGTAGACGGTGCGCCAATTCACTTC.

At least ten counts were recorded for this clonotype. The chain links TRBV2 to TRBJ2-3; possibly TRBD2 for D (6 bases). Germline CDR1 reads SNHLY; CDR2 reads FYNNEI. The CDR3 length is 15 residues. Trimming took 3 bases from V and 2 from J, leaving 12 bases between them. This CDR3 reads CASSDPPSDTDTQYF. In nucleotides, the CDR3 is TGTGCCAGCAGTGACCCCCCTAGCGACACAGATACGCAGTATTTT.

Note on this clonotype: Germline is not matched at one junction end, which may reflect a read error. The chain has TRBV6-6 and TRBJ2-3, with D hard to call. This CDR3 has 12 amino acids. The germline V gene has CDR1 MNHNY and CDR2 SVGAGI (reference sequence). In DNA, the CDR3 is TGTGACAGCAGTTACAATACAGATACGCAGTATTTT. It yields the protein CDSSYNTDTQYF.

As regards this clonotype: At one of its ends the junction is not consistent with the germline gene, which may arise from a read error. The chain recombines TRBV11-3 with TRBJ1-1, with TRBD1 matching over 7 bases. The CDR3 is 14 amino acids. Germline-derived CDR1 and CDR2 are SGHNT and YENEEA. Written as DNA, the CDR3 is TGTGCCAGCAGCCAGACAGGGTTGAACACTGAAGCTATCTTT. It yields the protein CASSQTGLNTEAIF.

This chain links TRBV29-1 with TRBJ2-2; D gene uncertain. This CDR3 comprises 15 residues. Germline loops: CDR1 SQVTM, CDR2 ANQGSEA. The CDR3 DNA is TGCATCCTTGCACATCAACTAACGAACACCGGGGAGCTGTTTTTT. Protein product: CILAHQLTNTGELFF.

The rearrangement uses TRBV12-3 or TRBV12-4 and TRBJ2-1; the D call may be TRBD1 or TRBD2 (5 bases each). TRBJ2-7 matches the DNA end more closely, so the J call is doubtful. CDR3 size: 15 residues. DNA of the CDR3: TGTTGCAGCAGTTCCCCGGGACGGGGATCTAATGAGCAGTACTTC. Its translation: CCSSSPGRGSNEQYF.

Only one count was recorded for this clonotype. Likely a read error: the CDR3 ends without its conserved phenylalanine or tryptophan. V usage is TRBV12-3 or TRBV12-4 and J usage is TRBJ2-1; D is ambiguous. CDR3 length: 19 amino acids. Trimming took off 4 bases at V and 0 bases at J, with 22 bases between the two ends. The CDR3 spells CASSSYRIMMDSSYNEQFS. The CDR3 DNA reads TGTGCCAGCAGTTCCTATAGGATCATGATGGATAGCTCCTACAATGAGCAGTTCTCT.

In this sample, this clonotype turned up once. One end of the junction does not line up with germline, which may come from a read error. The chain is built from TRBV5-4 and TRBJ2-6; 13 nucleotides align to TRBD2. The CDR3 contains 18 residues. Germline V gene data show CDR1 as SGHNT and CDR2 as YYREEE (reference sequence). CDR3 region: CASSSVGLAGPGADVLTF. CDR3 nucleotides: TGTGCCAGCAGCAGTGTGGGACTAGCGGGACCTGGGGCCGACGTCCTGACCTTC.

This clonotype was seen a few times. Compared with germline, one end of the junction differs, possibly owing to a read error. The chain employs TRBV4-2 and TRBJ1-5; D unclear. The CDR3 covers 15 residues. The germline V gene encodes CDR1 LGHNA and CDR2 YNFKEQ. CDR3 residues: CASSQDLTSNQSQHF. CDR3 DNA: TGTGCCAGTAGCCAAGATCTCACTAGCAATCAGTCCCAGCATTTT.

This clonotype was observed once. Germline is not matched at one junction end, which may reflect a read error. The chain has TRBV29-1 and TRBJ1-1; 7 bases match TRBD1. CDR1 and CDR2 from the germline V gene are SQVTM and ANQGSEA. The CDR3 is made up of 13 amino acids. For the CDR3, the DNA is TGCAGCGTAACGGGACAGTTGAACATTGAAGCTTTCTTT. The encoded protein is CSVTGQLNIEAFF.

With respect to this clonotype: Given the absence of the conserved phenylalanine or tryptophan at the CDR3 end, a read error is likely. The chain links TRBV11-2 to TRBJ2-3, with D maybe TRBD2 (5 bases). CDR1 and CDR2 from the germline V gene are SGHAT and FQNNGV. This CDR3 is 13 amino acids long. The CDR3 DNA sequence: TGCGCCAGCAGCTTAGGGTCGGAGGATAGGCAGTATTCT. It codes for CASSLGSEDRQYS.

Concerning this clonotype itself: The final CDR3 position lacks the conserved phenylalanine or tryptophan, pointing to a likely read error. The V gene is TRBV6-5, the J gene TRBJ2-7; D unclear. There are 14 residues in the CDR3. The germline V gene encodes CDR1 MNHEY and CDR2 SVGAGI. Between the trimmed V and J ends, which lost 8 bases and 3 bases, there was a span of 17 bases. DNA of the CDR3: TGTGCCAGCGCCTTCGGGTCCCGAGTCTACGAGCAGTACTGC. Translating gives CASAFGSRVYEQYC.

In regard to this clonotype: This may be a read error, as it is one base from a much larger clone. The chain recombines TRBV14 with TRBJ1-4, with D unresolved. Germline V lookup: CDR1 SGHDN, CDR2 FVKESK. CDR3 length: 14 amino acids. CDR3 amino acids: CVSSGGFVNEKLFF. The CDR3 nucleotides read TGTGTCAGCAGCGGCGGGTTTGTAAATGAAAAACTGTTTTTT. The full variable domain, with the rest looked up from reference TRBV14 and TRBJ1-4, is EAGVTQFPSHSVIEKGQTVTLRCDPISGHDNLYWYRRVMGKEIKFLLHFVKESKQDESGMPNNRFLAERTGGTYSTLKVQPAELEDSGVYFCVSSGGFVNEKLFFGSGTQLSVL.

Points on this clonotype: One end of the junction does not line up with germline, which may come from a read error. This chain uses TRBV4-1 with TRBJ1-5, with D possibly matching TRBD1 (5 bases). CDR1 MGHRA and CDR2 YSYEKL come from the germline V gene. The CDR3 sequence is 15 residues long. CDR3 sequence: CACRQVPGSNEPQHF. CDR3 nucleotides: TGCGCCTGCAGGCAAGTCCCAGGGTCCAATGAGCCCCAGCATTTT.

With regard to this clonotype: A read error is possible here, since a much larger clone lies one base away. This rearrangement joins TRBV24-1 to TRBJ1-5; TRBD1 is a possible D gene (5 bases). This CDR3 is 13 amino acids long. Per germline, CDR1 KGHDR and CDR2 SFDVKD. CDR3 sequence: CATSRGGNQLQHF. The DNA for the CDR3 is TGTGCCACCAGTCGGGGGGGGAATCAGCTCCAGCATTTT.

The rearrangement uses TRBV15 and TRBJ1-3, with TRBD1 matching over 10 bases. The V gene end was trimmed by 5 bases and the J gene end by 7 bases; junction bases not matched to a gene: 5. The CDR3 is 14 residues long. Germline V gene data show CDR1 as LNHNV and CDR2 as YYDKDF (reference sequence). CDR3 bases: TGTGCCACCAGCGTCGACAGGGGGCCTAACACCATATATTTT. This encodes CATSVDRGPNTIYF. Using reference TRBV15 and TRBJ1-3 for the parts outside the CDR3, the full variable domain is DAMVIQNPRYQVTQFGKPVTLSCSQTLNHNVMYWYQQKSSQAPKLLFHYYDKDFNNEADTPDNFQSRRPNTSFCFLDIRSPGLGDTAMYLCATSVDRGPNTIYFGEGSWLTVV.